One and the same sample provided the 9 T cell receptor beta chains below, sequenced in a study of T cells in Graves' hyperthyroidism and ophthalmopathy. The source material, RNA transcripts, was used to amplify TCR beta CDR3 regions. First-round RT-PCR targeting the TCR CDR3 was performed with the HTBI primer set. TCRdb re-analysed the multiplex PCR reads in MiXCR, keeping a single row per CDR3 protein. This table has a few hundred thousand distinct CDR3 sequences, about 18% appearing once. The sample taken for sequencing was blood. The receptor set was obtained from a man aged 18 to 29 with Graves' ophthalmopathy.

This clonotype has only a few counts. This chain uses TRBV6-1 with TRBJ1-5; 7 positions match TRBD1. V was clipped by 5 bases and J by 7 bases; unmatched bases: 8. The CDR3 is 14 residues long. Germline assignment: CDR1 MNHNS and CDR2 SASEGT. The CDR3 loop is CASSSSGGRQPQHF. The CDR3 DNA is TGTGCCAGCAGTTCATCAGGGGGAAGGCAGCCCCAGCATTTT.

This rearrangement joins TRBV25-1 to TRBJ2-4, with D possibly matching TRBD2 (6 bases). Germline V gene sequence: CDR1 MGHDK, CDR2 SYGVNS. The CDR3 extends over 13 amino acids. The V end was cut by 3 bases, the J end by 4 bases, with 7 bases between. CDR3 coding DNA: TGTGCCAGCAGTGAGGGGACTAAAAACATTCAGTACTTC. This translates into CASSEGTKNIQYF.

The chain employs TRBV27 and TRBJ1-4, with TRBD1 matching 8 bases. The CDR3 totals 15 residues. J was trimmed by 4 bases and V by 10 bases; bases with no gene match: 11. CDR1 is MNHEY and CDR2 is SMNVEV in the germline V gene (reference sequence). CDR3 bases: TGTGCCACCTCGAGCAGGGGGCATGATAATGAAAAACTGTTTTTT. Its translation: CATSSRGHDNEKLFF.

This clonotype was detected many times. The rearrangement links TRBV12-3 or TRBV12-4 to TRBJ1-4, with 7 positions matching TRBD1. Trimming took 8 bases from V and 8 from J; bases not matched to a gene: 11. This CDR3 region has 14 residues. The CDR3 loop is CASRNRGAREKLFF. CDR3 nucleotide sequence: TGTGCCAGCCGCAACAGGGGAGCACGGGAAAAACTGTTTTTT.

The chain uses TRBV20-1 and TRBJ2-1; 8 positions match TRBD2. The CDR3 is 12 amino acids. The germline CDR1 and CDR2 sequences are DFQATT and SNEGSKA (reference sequence). V was pared by 3 bases and J by 5 bases, with 0 bases of the junction left unmatched. CDR3 sequence: CSARRGDNEQFF. The CDR3 bases are TGCAGTGCTAGGCGGGGGGACAATGAGCAGTTCTTC.

A few counts support this clonotype. The V and J genes are TRBV9 and TRBJ2-1, with TRBD1 identical over 8 bases. This CDR3 is 16 amino acids long. V shed 4 bases and J 7 bases; nucleotides not matched to a gene: 13. Looked up from germline, CDR1 is SGDLS and CDR2 is YYNGEE. Written as DNA, the CDR3 is TGTGCCAGCAGCCCACCAATTGCAGGGGGCAGAAATGAGCAGTTCTTC. It translates to CASSPPIAGGRNEQFF. Full variable domain (remainder filled in from reference TRBV9 and TRBJ2-1): DSGVTQTPKHLITATGQRVTLRCSPRSGDLSVYWYQQSLDQGLQFLIQYYNGEERAKGNILERFSAQQFPDLHSELNLSSLELGDSALYFCASSPPIAGGRNEQFFGPGTRLTVL.

The chain has TRBV6-1 and TRBJ2-1; 9 nucleotides line up with TRBD2. J lost 7 bases, V lost 6 bases, and 10 bases had no gene match. The CDR3 length is 15 residues. The V gene's germline CDR1 is MNHNS and CDR2 SASEGT. CDR3 in amino acids: CASSALAGARNEQFF. DNA of the CDR3: TGTGCCAGCAGCGCATTAGCGGGGGCCCGGAATGAGCAGTTCTTC.

The chain recombines TRBV7-9 with TRBJ1-1, with D possibly matching TRBD1 (6 bases). This CDR3 comprises 15 residues. The V and J ends lost 7 bases and 4 bases respectively, with 19 bases between them. Germline V gene data show CDR1 as SEHNR and CDR2 as FQNEAQ (reference sequence). The CDR3 loop reads CASTIHLEGVTEAFF. DNA of the CDR3: TGTGCCAGCACTATCCATCTCGAGGGGGTCACTGAAGCTTTCTTT.

In this sample, this clonotype turned up many times. CDR3 region: CASSLVGGGGPQHF. The CDR3 region has the DNA TGTGCCAGCAGCTTGGTGGGGGGCGGGGGTCCCCAGCATTTT. The chain combines TRBV5-5 with TRBJ1-5, with D possibly TRBD1 on 6 matching bases. The germline CDR1 and CDR2 sequences are SGHKS and YYEKEE (reference sequence). This CDR3 comprises 14 residues. With 0 bases removed from V and 10 bases from J, the gap between germline ends came to 14 bases.